This T cell receptor beta chain was identified during a study of control samples from healthy donors and cancer patients. Sequencing was performed with immunoSEQ multiplex PCR; in TCRdb, only in-frame clones are kept and a portion is missing. Of 200,000 or so clones in the sample, roughly 94% were seen once. Germline CDR1 reads LNHDA; CDR2 reads SQIVND (reference sequence). The CDR3 has 11 amino acids. Deletions cut 8 bases from V and 4 bases from J, with 6 bases between. This chain joins TRBV19 and TRBJ1-5; D uncertain. Material for sequencing was blood. This receptor was identified in a man aged 45-65 years in good health. CDR3 in amino acids: CASGPNQPQHF. Here the CDR3 DNA reads TGTGCCAGTGGCCCTAATCAGCCCCAGCATTTT.